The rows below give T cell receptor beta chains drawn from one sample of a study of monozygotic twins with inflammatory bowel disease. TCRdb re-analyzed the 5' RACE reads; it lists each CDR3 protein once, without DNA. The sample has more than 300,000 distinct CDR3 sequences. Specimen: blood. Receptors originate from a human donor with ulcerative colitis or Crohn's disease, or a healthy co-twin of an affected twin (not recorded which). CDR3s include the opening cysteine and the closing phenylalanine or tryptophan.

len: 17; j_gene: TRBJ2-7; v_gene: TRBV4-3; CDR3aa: CASSQRVSGTASYEQYF
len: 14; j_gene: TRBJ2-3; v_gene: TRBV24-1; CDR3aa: CATSDLWPTDTQYF
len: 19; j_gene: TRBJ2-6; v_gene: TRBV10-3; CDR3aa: CAISESPGKDSPGANVLTF
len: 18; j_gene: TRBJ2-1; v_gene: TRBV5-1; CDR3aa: CASSLSGTSGGPYNEQFF
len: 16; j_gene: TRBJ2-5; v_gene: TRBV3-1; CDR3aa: CASSLGQGIYQETQYF
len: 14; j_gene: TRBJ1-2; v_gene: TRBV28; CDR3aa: CASSLQATDYGYTF
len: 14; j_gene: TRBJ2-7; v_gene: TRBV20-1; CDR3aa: CSNASGSSSYEQYF
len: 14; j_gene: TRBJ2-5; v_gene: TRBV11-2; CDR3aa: CASSSGLAVGTQYF
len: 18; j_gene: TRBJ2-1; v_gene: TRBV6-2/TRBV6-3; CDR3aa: CASSTPYRDSSSYNEQFF
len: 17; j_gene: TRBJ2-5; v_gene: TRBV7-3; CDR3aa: CASSLEASGGDQETQYF
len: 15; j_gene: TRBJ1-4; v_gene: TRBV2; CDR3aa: CASIDQGTTNEKLFF
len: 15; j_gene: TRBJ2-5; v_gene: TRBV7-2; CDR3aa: CASSPEPGRQETQYF
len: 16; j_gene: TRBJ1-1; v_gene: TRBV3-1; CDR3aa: CASSQGKSVLRTEAFF
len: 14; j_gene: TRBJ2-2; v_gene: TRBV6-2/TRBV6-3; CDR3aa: CASTSQTWTGELFF
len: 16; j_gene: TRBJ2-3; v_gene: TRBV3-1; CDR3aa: CASSHEWEHRSATQYF
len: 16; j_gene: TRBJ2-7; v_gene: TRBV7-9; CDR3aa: CASSPTLGDRVSEQYF
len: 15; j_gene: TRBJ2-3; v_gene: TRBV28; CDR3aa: CASRFSGSGTDTQYF
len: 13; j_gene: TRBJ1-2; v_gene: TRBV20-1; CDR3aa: CSVGDAEYHGYTF
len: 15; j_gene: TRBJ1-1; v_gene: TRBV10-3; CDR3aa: CAISESADLNTEAFF
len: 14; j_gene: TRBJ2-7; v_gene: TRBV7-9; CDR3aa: CASSHRDRGYEQYF
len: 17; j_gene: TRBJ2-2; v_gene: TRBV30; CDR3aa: CAWSPWTSGGTTGELFF
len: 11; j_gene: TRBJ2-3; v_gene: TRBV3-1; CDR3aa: CASSRQDTQYF
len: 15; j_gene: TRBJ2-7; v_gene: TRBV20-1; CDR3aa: CSASFTGGLANEQYF
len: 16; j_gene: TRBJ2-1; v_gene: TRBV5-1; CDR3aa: CASSLGQVGSYNEQFF
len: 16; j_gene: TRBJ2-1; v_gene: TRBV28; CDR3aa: CASSLPGTLLYNEQFF
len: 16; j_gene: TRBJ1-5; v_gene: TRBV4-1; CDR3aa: CASSQAEGLSNQPQHF
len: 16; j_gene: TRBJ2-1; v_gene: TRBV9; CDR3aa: CASSVGGTRAGNEQFF
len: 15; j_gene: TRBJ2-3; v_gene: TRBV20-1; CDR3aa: CSARDSRAGTDTQYF
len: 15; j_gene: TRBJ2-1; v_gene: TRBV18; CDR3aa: CASSPGPGEYNEQFF
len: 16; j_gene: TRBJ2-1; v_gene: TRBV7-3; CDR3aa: CASSPLAGGNYNEQFF
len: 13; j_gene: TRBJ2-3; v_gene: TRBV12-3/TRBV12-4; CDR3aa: CASSLPGGDTQYF
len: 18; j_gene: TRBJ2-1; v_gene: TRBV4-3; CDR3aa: CASSQEGSTTLSYNEQFF
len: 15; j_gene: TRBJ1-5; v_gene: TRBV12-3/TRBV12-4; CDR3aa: CASSLGAWANQPQHF
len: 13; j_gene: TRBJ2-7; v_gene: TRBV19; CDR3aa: CASSIGGNYEQYF
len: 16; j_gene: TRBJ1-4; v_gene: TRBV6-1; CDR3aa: CASSTLQGASNEKLFF
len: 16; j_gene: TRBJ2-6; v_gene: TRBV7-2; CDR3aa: CASSPRQGSGANVLTF
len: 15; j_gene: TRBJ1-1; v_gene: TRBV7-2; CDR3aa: CASSIRFNRNTEAFF
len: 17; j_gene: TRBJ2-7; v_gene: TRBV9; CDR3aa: CASSVGRQGSLPYEQYF
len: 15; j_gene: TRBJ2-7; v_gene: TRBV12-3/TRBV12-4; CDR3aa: CASSLYRARVYEQYF
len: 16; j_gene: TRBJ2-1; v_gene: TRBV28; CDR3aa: CASSALAGGLSNEQFF
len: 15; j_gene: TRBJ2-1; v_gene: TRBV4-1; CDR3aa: CASAPGITKDNEQFF
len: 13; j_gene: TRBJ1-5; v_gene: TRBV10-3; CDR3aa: CAISAAADQPQHF
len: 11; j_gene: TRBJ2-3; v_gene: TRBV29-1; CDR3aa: CSGMRADTQYF
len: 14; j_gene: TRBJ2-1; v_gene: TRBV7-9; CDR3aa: CASSLGSIHNEQFF
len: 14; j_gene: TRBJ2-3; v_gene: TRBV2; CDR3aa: CASRVAGSTDTQYF
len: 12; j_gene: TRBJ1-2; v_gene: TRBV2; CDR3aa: CASQQGNYGYTF
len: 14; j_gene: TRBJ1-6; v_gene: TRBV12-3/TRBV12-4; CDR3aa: CASLGQGNLSPLHF
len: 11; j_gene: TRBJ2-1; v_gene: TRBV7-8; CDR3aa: CASRENNEQFF
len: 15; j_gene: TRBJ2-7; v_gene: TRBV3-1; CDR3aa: CASSQDPGSFYEQYF
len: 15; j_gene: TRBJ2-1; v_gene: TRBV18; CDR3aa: CASSLLRDLNNEQFF
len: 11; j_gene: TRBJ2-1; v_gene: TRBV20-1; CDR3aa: CSARSWDEQFF
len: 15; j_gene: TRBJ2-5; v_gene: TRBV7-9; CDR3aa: CASSLASTGKETQYF
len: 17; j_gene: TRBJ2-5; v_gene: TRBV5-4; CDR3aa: CASSPPGLAGAHETQYF
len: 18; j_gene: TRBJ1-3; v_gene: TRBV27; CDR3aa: CASSPQGTGGFVRNTIYF